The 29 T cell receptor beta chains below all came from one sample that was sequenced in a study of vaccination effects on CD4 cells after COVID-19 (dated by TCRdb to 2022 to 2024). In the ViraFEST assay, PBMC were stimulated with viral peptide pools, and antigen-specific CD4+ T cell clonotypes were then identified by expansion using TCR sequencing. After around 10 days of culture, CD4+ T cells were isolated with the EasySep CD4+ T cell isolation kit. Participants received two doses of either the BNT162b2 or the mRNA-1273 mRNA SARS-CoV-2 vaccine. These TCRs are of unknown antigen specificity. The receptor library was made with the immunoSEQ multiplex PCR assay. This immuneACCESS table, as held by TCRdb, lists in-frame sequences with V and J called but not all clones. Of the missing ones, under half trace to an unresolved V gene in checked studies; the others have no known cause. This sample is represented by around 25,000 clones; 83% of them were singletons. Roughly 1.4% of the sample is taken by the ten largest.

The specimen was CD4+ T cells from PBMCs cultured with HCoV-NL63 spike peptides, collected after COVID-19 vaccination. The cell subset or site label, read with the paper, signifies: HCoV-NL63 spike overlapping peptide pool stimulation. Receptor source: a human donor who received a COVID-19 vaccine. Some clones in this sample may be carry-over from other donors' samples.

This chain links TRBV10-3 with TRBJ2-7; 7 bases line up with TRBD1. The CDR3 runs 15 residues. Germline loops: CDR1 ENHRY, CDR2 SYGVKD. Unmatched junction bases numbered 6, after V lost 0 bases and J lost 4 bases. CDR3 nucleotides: TGTGCCATCAGTGAGTCCTGGGGACAGACATACGAGCAGTACGTC. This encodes CAISESWGQTYEQYV.

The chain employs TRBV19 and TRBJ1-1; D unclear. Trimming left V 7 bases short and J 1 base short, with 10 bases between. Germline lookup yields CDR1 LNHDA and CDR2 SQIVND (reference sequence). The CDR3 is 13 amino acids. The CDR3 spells CASNGFRNTEAFF. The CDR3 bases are TGTGCCAGTAACGGTTTTAGGAACACTGAAGCTTTCTTT.

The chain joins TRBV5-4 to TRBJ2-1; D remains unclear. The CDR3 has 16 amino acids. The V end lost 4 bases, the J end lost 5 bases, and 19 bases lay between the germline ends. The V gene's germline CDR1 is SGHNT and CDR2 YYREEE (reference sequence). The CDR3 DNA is TGTGCCAGCAGCCCTAAGATCAGTGTTGGGAACAATGAGCAGTTCTTC. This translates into CASSPKISVGNNEQFF.

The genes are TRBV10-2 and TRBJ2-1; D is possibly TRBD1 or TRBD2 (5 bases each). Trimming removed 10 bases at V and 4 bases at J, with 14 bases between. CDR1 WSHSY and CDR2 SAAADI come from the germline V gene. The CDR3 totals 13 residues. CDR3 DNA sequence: TGCGCCAACCGGGACCTGCTATACAATGAGCAGTTCTTC. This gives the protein CANRDLLYNEQFF.

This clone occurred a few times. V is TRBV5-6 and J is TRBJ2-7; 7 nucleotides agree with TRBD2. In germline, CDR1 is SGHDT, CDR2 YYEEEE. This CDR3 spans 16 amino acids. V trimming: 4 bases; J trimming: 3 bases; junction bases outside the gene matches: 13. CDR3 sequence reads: CASSPFLLAEIYEQYV. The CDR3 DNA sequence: TGTGCCAGCAGCCCCTTCCTCCTAGCGGAGATCTACGAGCAGTACGTC.

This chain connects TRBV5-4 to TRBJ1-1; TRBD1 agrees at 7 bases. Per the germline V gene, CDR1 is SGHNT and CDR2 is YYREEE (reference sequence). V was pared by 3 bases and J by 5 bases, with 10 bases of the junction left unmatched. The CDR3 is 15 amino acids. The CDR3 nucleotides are TGTGCCAGCAGCTCTGGCTCAGGGGGGCAGACTGAAGCTTTCTTT. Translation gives CASSSGSGGQTEAFF.

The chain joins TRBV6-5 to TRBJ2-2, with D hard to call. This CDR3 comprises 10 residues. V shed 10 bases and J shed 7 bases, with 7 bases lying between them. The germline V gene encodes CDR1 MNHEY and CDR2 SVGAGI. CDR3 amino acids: CATGNGELFF. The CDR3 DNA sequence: TGTGCCACCGGCAACGGGGAGCTGTTTTTT.

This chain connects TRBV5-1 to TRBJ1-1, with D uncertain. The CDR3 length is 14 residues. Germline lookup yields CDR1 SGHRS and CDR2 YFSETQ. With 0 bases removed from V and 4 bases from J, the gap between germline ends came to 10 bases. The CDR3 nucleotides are TGCGCCAGCAGCTTGGAGGGCAGCGGCACTGAAGCTTTCTTT. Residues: CASSLEGSGTEAFF.

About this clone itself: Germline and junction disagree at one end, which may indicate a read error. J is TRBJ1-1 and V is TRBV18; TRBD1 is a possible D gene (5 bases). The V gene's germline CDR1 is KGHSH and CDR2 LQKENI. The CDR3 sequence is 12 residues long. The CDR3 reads CASSPYLDSPQF. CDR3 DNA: TGTGCCAGCTCACCCTATCTTGACAGCCCTCAGTTT.

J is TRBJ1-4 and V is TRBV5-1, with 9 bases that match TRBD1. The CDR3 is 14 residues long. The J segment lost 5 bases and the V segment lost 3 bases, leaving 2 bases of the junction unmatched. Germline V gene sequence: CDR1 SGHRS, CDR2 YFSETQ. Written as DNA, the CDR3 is TGCGCCAGCAGCTCGGGACAGGGCAATGAAAAACTGTTTTTT. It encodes CASSSGQGNEKLFF.

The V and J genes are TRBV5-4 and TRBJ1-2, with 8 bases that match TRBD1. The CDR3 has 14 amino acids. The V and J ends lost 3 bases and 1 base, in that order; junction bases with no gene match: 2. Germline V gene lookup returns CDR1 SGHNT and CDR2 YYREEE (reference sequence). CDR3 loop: CASSSGGGNYGYTF. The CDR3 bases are TGTGCCAGCAGCTCAGGGGGCGGTAACTATGGCTACACCTTC.

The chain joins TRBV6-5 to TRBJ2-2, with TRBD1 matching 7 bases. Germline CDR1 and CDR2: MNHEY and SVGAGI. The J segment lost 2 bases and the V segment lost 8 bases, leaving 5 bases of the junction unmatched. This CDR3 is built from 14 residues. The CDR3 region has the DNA TGTGCCAGCCGGGGACAGAGCAACACCGGGGAGCTGTTTTTT. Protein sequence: CASRGQSNTGELFF.

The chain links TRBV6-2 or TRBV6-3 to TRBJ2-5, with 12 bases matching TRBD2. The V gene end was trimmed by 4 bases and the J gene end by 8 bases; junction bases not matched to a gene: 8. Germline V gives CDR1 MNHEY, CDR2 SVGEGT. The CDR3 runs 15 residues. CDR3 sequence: CASSSTLLAGGTQYF. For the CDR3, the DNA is TGTGCCAGCAGTTCCACTCTACTAGCGGGGGGAACCCAGTACTTC.

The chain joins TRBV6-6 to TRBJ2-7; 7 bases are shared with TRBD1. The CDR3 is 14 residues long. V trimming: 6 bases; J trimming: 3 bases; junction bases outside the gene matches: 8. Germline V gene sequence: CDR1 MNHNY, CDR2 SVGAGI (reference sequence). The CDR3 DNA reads TGTGCCAGCAGGACAACAGGGGTGGACTACGAGCAGTACGTC. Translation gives CASRTTGVDYEQYV.

CDR3 loop: CASSGQGWWETQYF. The CDR3 bases are TGTGCCAGCAGCGGACAGGGGTGGTGGGAGACCCAGTACTTC. The V and J genes are TRBV6-2 or TRBV6-3 and TRBJ2-5; 9 nucleotides agree with TRBD1. Germline-derived CDR1 and CDR2 are MNHEY and SVGEGT. V lost 6 bases to trimming and J lost 5 bases; unmatched junction nucleotides: 7. The CDR3 has 14 amino acids.

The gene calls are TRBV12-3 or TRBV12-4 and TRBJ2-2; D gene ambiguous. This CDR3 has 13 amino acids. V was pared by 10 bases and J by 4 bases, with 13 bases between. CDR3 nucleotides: TGTGCCAACAAACGGATCGTCACCGGGGAGCTGTTTTTT. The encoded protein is CANKRIVTGELFF.

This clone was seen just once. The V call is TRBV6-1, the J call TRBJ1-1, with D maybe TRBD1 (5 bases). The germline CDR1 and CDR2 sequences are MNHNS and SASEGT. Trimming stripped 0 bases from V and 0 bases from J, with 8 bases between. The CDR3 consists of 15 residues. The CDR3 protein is CASSEAGHLNTEAFF. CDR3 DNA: TGTGCCAGCAGTGAAGCGGGGCATCTGAACACTGAAGCTTTCTTT.

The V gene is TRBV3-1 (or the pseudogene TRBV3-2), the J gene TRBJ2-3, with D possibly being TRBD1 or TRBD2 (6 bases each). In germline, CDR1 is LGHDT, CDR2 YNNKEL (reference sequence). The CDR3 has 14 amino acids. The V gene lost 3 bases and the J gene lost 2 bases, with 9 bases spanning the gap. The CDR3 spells CASSHGGHTDTQYF. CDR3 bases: TGTGCCAGCAGCCATGGGGGGCACACAGATACGCAGTATTTT.

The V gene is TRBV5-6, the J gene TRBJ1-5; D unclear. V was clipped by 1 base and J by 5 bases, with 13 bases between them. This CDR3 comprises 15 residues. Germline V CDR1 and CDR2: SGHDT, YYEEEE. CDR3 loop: CASSLKNQEHQPQHF. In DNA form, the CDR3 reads TGTGCCAGCAGCTTGAAAAACCAGGAGCATCAGCCCCAGCATTTT.

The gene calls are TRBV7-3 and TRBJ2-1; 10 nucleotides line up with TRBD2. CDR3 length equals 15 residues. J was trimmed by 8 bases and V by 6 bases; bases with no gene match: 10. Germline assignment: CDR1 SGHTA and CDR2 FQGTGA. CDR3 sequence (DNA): TGTGCCAGCAGTTCCAGCGGGGGGGCCGGAGATGAGCAGTTCTTC. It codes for CASSSSGGAGDEQFF. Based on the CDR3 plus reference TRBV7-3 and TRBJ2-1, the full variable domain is GAGVSQTPSNKVTEKGKYVELRCDPISGHTALYWYRQSLGQGPEFLIYFQGTGAADDSGLPNDRFFAVRPEGSVSTLKIQRTERGDSAVYLCASSSSGGAGDEQFFGPGTRLTVL.

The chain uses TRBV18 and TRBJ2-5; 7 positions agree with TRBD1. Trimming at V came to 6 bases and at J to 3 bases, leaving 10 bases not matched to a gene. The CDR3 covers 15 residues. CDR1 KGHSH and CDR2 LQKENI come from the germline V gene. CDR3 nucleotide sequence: TGTGCCAGCTCGGTACGCCGGGACAGAGAAGAGACCCAGTACTTC. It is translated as CASSVRRDREETQYF.

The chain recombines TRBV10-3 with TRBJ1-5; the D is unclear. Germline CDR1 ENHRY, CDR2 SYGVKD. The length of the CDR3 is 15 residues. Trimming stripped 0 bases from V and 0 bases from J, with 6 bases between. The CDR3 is CAISESRNSNQPQHF. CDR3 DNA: TGTGCCATCAGTGAGTCCCGGAATAGCAATCAGCCCCAGCATTTT.

This CDR3 reads CASSQKQGVVTGELFF. The DNA of the CDR3 is TGTGCCAGCAGCCAAAAGCAGGGGGTCGTCACCGGGGAGCTGTTTTTT. The chain employs TRBV14 and TRBJ2-2; 7 bases are a match to TRBD1. The ends lost 2 bases at V and 4 bases at J; junction bases unmatched: 7. Germline-derived CDR1 and CDR2 are SGHDN and FVKESK. The length of the CDR3 is 16 residues.

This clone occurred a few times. The CDR3 sequence is CASSLGGSNTGELFF. The CDR3, as DNA: TGTGCCAGCAGCTTGGGCGGGAGTAACACCGGGGAGCTGTTTTTT. The chain employs TRBV5-4 and TRBJ2-2, with 7 bases lining up with TRBD2. Germline CDR1 is SGHNT and CDR2 is YYREEE (reference sequence). This CDR3 is built from 15 residues. After removal of 0 bases from V and 2 bases from J, the junction contained 1 base not matched to a gene.

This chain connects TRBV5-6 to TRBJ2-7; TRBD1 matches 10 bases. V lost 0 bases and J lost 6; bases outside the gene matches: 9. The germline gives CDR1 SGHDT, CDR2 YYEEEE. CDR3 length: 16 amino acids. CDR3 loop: CASSLAKDRGSGEQYV. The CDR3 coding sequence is TGTGCCAGCAGCTTGGCCAAGGACAGGGGGTCGGGCGAGCAGTACGTC.

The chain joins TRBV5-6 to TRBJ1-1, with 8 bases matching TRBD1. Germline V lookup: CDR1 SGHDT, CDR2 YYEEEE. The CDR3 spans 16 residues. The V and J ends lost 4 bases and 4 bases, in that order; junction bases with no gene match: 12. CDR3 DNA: TGTGCCAGCAGCCCCCGCACGACAGGGGATAGCACTGAAGCTTTCTTT. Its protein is CASSPRTTGDSTEAFF. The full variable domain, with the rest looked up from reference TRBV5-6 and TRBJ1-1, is DAGVTQSPTHLIKTRGQQVTLRCSPKSGHDTVSWYQQALGQGPQFIFQYYEEEERQRGNFPDRFSGHQFPNYSSELNVNALLLGDSALYLCASSPRTTGDSTEAFFGQGTRLTVV.

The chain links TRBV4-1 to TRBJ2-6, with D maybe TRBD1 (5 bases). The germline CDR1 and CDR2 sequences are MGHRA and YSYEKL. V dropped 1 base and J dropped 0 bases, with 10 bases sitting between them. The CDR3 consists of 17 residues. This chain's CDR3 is CASSQGGRHSGANVLTF. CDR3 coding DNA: TGCGCCAGCAGCCAAGGGGGCAGACACTCTGGGGCCAACGTCCTGACTTTC.

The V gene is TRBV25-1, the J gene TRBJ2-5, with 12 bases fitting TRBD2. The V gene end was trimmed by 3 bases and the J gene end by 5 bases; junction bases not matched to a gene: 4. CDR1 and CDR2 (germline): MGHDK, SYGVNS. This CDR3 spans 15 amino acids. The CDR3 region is CASSDLAGGPETQYF. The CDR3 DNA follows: TGTGCCAGCAGTGATCTAGCGGGGGGGCCGGAGACCCAGTACTTC.

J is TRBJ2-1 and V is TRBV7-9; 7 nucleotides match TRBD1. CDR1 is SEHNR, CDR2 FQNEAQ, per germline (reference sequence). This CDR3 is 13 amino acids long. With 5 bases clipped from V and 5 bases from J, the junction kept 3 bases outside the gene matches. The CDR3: CASSRTGNNEQFF. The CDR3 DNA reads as TGTGCCAGCAGCCGGACAGGCAACAATGAGCAGTTCTTC.